These 3 T cell receptor beta chains came from one sample sequenced in a study of blood T cell repertoires in COVID-19 (TCRdb year 2020). Receptors were amplified or captured by the immunoSEQ multiplex PCR assay. Held by TCRdb, this immuneACCESS table contains in-frame sequences only and omits some clones. Under half of the omission traces to an unresolved V gene where checked; the cause of the rest is unknown. The sample yields about 140,000 clones; about 84% were counted once. In total, the top ten clones hold roughly 6.5% of the sample. Sequencing was performed on peripheral blood. The receptors derive from a human donor in a cohort sampled during active COVID-19.

The chain is built from TRBV11-2 and TRBJ1-1; D remains unclear. CDR1 is SGHAT and CDR2 is FQNNGV in the germline V gene. V was shortened by 1 base and J by 4 bases, with 19 bases between the two germline ends. There are 17 residues in the CDR3. The CDR3 spells CASSLVPAGSLGTEAFF. The CDR3 DNA reads TGTGCCAGCAGCTTAGTCCCGGCAGGTAGTTTGGGCACTGAAGCTTTCTTT.

The chain employs TRBV6-5 and TRBJ2-2; no reliable D call. The CDR3 totals 15 residues. V lost 2 bases and J lost 1, with 8 bases in between. Per the germline V gene, CDR1 is MNHEY and CDR2 is SVGAGI. The CDR3 here is CASSYRGLNTGELFF. The DNA of the CDR3 is TGTGCCAGCAGTTACAGAGGATTGAACACCGGGGAGCTGTTTTTT.

This chain uses TRBV7-2 with TRBJ2-3; possibly TRBD1 for D (6 bases). Germline V gene data show CDR1 as SGHTA and CDR2 as FQGNSA. The CDR3 has 16 amino acids. Trimming removed 1 base from V and 4 bases from J, with 15 bases in between. CDR3 residues: CASSLVGGNRADTQYF. For the CDR3, the DNA is TGTGCCAGCAGCTTAGTAGGGGGTAATAGGGCAGATACGCAGTATTTT. The full variable domain, rest sourced from reference TRBV7-2 and TRBJ2-3, is GAGVSQSPSNKVTEKGKDVELRCDPISGHTALYWYRQSLGQGLEFLIYFQGNSAPDKSGLPSDRFSAERTGGSVSTLTIQRTQQEDSAVYLCASSLVGGNRADTQYFGPGTRLTVL.